The 8 T cell receptor beta chains below all came from one sample that was sequenced in a study of cytomegalovirus exposure and HLA in healthy donors. A multiplex PCR was run with 60 Vbeta primers and 13 Jbeta primers. Data came from immunoSEQ multiplex PCR; TCRdb stores just in-frame clones and leaves some out. The repertoire has 250,000 to 300,000 clones, 84% of them found once; the top ten carry approximately 2%. The specimen sequenced was PBMCs. The receptors stem from a woman aged 35 to 49 in good health and CMV-seropositive.

V and J are TRBV19 and TRBJ1-2, with D unclear. The CDR3 contains 14 residues. Between the trimmed V and J ends, which lost 4 bases and 3 bases, there was a span of 12 bases. Per germline, CDR1 LNHDA and CDR2 SQIVND (reference sequence). The CDR3: CASSTPGRDYGYTF. The CDR3 region has the DNA TGTGCCAGTAGTACCCCGGGAAGGGACTATGGCTACACCTTC.

V is TRBV7-9 and J is TRBJ1-2, with D unclear. The V and J ends lost 11 bases and 8 bases respectively, with 18 bases between them. Looked up from germline, CDR1 is SEHNR and CDR2 is FQNEAQ (reference sequence). The CDR3 contains 12 residues. This chain's CDR3 is CAGDGWEEGYTF. DNA for the CDR3: TGTGCCGGCGACGGGTGGGAGGAGGGCTACACCTTC.

The chain has TRBV9 and TRBJ2-5, with a weak D call TRBD1 (5 bases). Germline V CDR1 and CDR2: SGDLS, YYNGEE. V gave up 0 bases and J gave up 4 bases, with 10 bases separating them. This CDR3 is built from 14 residues. This chain's CDR3 is CASSVDSGLETQYF. The CDR3 nucleotides read TGTGCCAGCAGCGTAGACTCAGGGCTAGAGACCCAGTACTTC. The full variable domain, rest sourced from reference TRBV9 and TRBJ2-5, is DSGVTQTPKHLITATGQRVTLRCSPRSGDLSVYWYQQSLDQGLQFLIQYYNGEERAKGNILERFSAQQFPDLHSELNLSSLELGDSALYFCASSVDSGLETQYFGPGTRLLVL.

J is TRBJ1-2 and V is TRBV14, with TRBD1 matching 7 bases. Germline V lookup: CDR1 SGHDN, CDR2 FVKESK. With V trimmed by 1 base and J by 1 base, 9 bases remained unmatched. This CDR3 is 17 amino acids long. The CDR3 loop is CASSQGVWDSLNYGYTF. As DNA, the CDR3 is TGTGCCAGCAGCCAAGGGGTGTGGGACAGCCTTAACTATGGCTACACCTTC.

The J gene is TRBJ2-3, the V gene TRBV19; no reliable D call. Per the germline V gene, CDR1 is LNHDA and CDR2 is SQIVND (reference sequence). Between the trimmed V and J ends, which lost 2 bases and 0 bases, there was a span of 9 bases. CDR3 length: 15 residues. CDR3 sequence reads: CASSISEVSTDTQYF. DNA for the CDR3: TGTGCCAGTAGTATAAGCGAAGTTAGCACAGATACGCAGTATTTT. The full variable domain, its missing parts supplied by reference TRBV19 and TRBJ2-3, is DGGITQSPKYLFRKEGQNVTLSCEQNLNHDAMYWYRQDPGQGLRLIYYSQIVNDFQKGDIAEGYSVSREKKESFPLTVTSAQKNPTAFYLCASSISEVSTDTQYFGPGTRLTVL.

The chain employs TRBV7-6 and TRBJ2-1, with 10 bases identical to TRBD2. This CDR3 comprises 16 residues. J gave up 5 bases and V 5 bases, and 9 bases lay outside the gene matches. The germline V gene has CDR1 SGHVS and CDR2 FNYEAQ. CDR3 nucleotides: TGTGCCAGCAGCCGTAGAGCGGGAGGGGGCGACAATGAGCAGTTCTTC. It encodes CASSRRAGGGDNEQFF.

The rearrangement joins TRBV9 to TRBJ2-1; D remains ambiguous. Between the trimmed V and J ends, which lost 2 bases and 0 bases, there was a span of 9 bases. Germline CDR1 is SGDLS and CDR2 is YYNGEE. There are 15 residues in the CDR3. CDR3 sequence reads: CASSVIESSYNEQFF. In nucleotides, the CDR3 is TGTGCCAGCAGCGTCATCGAGTCCTCCTACAATGAGCAGTTCTTC.

This clone is medium-sized by share. The chain is built from TRBV6-4 and TRBJ2-2; 7 nucleotides match TRBD2. V was pared by 0 bases and J by 1 base, with 2 bases of the junction left unmatched. The CDR3 totals 16 residues. The germline CDR1 and CDR2 sequences are MRHNA and SNTAGT. CDR3 sequence reads: CASSDSASGNTGELFF. CDR3 nucleotides: TGTGCCAGCAGTGACTCGGCTAGCGGGAACACCGGGGAGCTGTTTTTT.